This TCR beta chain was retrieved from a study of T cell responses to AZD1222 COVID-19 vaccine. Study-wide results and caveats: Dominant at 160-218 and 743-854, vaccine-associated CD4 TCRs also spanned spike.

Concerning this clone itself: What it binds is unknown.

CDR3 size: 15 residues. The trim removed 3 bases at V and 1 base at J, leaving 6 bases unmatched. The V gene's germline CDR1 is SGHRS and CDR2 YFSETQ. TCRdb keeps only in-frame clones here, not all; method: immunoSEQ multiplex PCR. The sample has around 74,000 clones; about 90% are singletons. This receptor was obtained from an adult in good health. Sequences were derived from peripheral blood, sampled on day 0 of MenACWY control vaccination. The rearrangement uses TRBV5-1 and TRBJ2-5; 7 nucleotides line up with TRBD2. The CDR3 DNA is TGCGCCAGCAGCTCTTGGGGGGGTGGCCAAGAGACCCAGTACTTC. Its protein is CASSSWGGGQETQYF. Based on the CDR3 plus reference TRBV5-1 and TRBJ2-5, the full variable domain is KAGVTQTPRYLIKTRGQQVTLSCSPISGHRSVSWYQQTPGQGLQFLFEYFSETQRNKGNFPGRFSGRQFSNSRSEMNVSTLELGDSALYLCASSSWGGGQETQYFGPGTRLLVL.